One sample yielded the 27 T cell receptor beta chains listed below, sequenced in a study of OX40 agonist ivuxolimab in advanced cancers. Method: immunoSEQ multiplex PCR; TCRdb's copy keeps in-frame clones and lacks some. In the table there are roughly 45,000 clones, about nine tenths of which are singletons. The sample was CD4+ or CD8+ T cells sorted from blood, taken in a trial of the OX40 agonist ivuxolimab. The receptor set was obtained from an adult with an advanced solid tumor such as melanoma, head and neck, liver or kidney cancer.

CDR3 nucleotides: TGCAGCGTTGAAAGGAACTATGGCTACACCTTC. Amino acid sequence: CSVERNYGYTF. V gene TRBV29-1 combines with J gene TRBJ1-2, with D hard to call. The CDR3 spans 11 residues. The V gene lost 2 bases and the J gene lost 2 bases, with 3 bases spanning the gap. Germline CDR1 SQVTM, CDR2 ANQGSEA.

This clone was counted a few times. The chain uses TRBV28 and TRBJ1-2; D not resolved. This CDR3 is 15 amino acids long. CDR1 is MDHEN, CDR2 SYDVKM, per germline. Trimming shortened V by 6 bases and J by 3 bases, and 17 bases separated the two germline ends. In DNA form, the CDR3 reads TGTGCCAGCAGCCCCCGTCGGGTAGGTGACTATGGCTACACCTTC. Protein product: CASSPRRVGDYGYTF.

The chain recombines TRBV4-1 with TRBJ1-1, with 9 nucleotides matching TRBD1. CDR3 length: 16 residues. Germline loops: CDR1 MGHRA, CDR2 YSYEKL. Unmatched junction bases numbered 7, after V lost 2 bases and J lost 3 bases. The CDR3 region is CASSQHRDRVYTEAFF. The CDR3 region has the DNA TGCGCCAGCAGCCAACACCGGGACAGGGTGTACACTGAAGCTTTCTTT.

This sequence joins TRBV30 and TRBJ1-2, with 9 bases matching TRBD1. The CDR3 extends over 15 amino acids. Trimming at V came to 4 bases and at J to 4 bases, leaving 10 bases not matched to a gene. Germline assignment: CDR1 GTSNPN and CDR2 SVGIG (reference sequence). DNA for the CDR3: TGTGCCTGGAATTGGGTTACGGGACAGGGCTATGGCTACACCTTC. Translation gives CAWNWVTGQGYGYTF.

The V call is TRBV12-5, the J call TRBJ1-1; D is perhaps TRBD1 (5 bases). Germline V gives CDR1 LGHNT, CDR2 FRNRAP. Trimming cost V 9 bases and J 5 bases, with 16 bases left between them. The CDR3 consists of 13 residues. The CDR3 DNA reads as TGTGCTAGACCCTGCAGGGTGCGAACTGAAGCTTTCTTT. This sequence encodes CARPCRVRTEAFF.

The chain is built from TRBV12-5 and TRBJ2-7; the D gene is possibly TRBD1 (6 bases). This CDR3 has 16 amino acids. The germline CDR1 and CDR2 sequences are LGHNT and FRNRAP. Between the trimmed V and J ends, which lost 3 bases and 0 bases, there was a span of 15 bases. The CDR3 is CASGFLQGTYSYEQYF. The DNA for the CDR3 is TGTGCTAGTGGTTTCTTACAGGGAACTTACTCCTACGAGCAGTACTTC.

V is TRBV7-6 and J is TRBJ2-7; the D gene could be TRBD1 or TRBD2 (6 bases each). Germline V CDR1 and CDR2: SGHVS, FNYEAQ. This CDR3 comprises 15 residues. V was shortened by 5 bases and J by 5 bases, with 19 bases between the two germline ends. In DNA, the CDR3 is TGTGCCAGCAGCCCCGAGGGGGGCAGGGGTCACGAGCAGTACTTC. Protein sequence: CASSPEGGRGHEQYF.

V gene TRBV5-4 combines with J gene TRBJ1-3; weak D call: TRBD1 (5 bases). The germline CDR1 and CDR2 sequences are SGHNT and YYREEE (reference sequence). With 7 bases removed from V and 0 bases from J, the gap between germline ends came to 11 bases. There are 14 residues in the CDR3. The DNA for the CDR3 is TGTGCCAGCGGAGGGGTGAGCTCTGGAAACACCATATATTTT. It is translated as CASGGVSSGNTIYF.

This rearrangement joins TRBV27 to TRBJ1-6, with 8 bases identical to TRBD1. CDR1 is MNHEY, CDR2 SMNVEV, per germline (reference sequence). Losses at the gene ends were 3 bases for V and 7 bases for J; bases not matched to a gene: 5. The CDR3 runs 15 residues. The CDR3 DNA reads TGTGCCAGCAGTTTCGGAGGGACAGGCAATTCACCCCTCCACTTT. Its translation is CASSFGGTGNSPLHF.

This rearrangement joins TRBV19 to TRBJ2-1, with TRBD2 identical over 9 bases. The CDR3 is made up of 15 amino acids. The V gene end was trimmed by 4 bases and the J gene end by 1 base; junction bases not matched to a gene: 2. Germline CDR1 reads LNHDA; CDR2 reads SQIVND (reference sequence). The CDR3 DNA is TGTGCCAGTAGTACGACTAGCGGTTCCTACAATGAGCAGTTCTTC. It encodes CASSTTSGSYNEQFF. The full variable domain, in which reference TRBV19 and TRBJ2-1 provide the parts outside the CDR3, is DGGITQSPKYLFRKEGQNVTLSCEQNLNHDAMYWYRQDPGQGLRLIYYSQIVNDFQKGDIAEGYSVSREKKESFPLTVTSAQKNPTAFYLCASSTTSGSYNEQFFGPGTRLTVL.

The chain employs TRBV6-6 and TRBJ2-3, with 10 bases fitting TRBD2. Trimming cost V 1 base and J 1 base; bases outside gene matches: 2. From germline, CDR1 is MNHNY and CDR2 SVGAGI (reference sequence). The CDR3 is 16 amino acids. This CDR3 reads CASSYFLAGGTDTQYF. CDR3 in DNA: TGTGCCAGCAGTTACTTCCTAGCGGGGGGCACAGATACGCAGTATTTT.

The chain combines TRBV7-6 with TRBJ2-5, with a tentative D call TRBD2 (5 bases). The CDR3 is 17 amino acids. The V end was cut by 1 base, the J end by 2 bases, with 17 bases between. Germline CDR1 and CDR2: SGHVS and FNYEAQ. The CDR3 loop is CASSLDNPPRGQETQYF. The CDR3 DNA sequence: TGTGCCAGCAGCTTAGATAACCCACCACGAGGGCAAGAGACCCAGTACTTC. Variable domain in full (rest from reference TRBV7-6 and TRBJ2-5): GAGVSQSPRYKVTKRGQDVALRCDPISGHVSLYWYRQALGQGPEFLTYFNYEAQQDKSGLPNDRFSAERPEGSISTLTIQRTEQRDSAMYRCASSLDNPPRGQETQYFGPGTRLLVL.

The chain combines TRBV6-4 with TRBJ2-2, with D unresolved. The germline CDR1 and CDR2 sequences are MRHNA and SNTAGT. The CDR3 extends over 13 amino acids. V shed 2 bases and J shed 3 bases, with 4 bases lying between them. The CDR3 loop reads CASSDRDTGELFF. CDR3 sequence (DNA): TGTGCCAGCAGTGACAGGGACACCGGGGAGCTGTTTTTT.

This clone was picked up one time. The rearrangement links TRBV9 to TRBJ2-5; 7 nucleotides match TRBD1. Germline V gene data show CDR1 as SGDLS and CDR2 as YYNGEE. This CDR3 comprises 16 residues. The ends lost 3 bases at V and 1 base at J; junction bases unmatched: 9. The CDR3 loop is CASSARLRDSQETQYF. The CDR3, as DNA: TGTGCCAGCAGCGCGAGACTCCGGGACAGCCAAGAGACCCAGTACTTC.

The chain links TRBV9 to TRBJ2-7; the match to TRBD1 covers 7 bases. Germline-derived CDR1 and CDR2 are SGDLS and YYNGEE. With V trimmed by 2 bases and J by 5 bases, 19 bases remained unmatched. The CDR3 contains 18 residues. The CDR3 loop reads CASSVGIRQGYLQDEQYF. The CDR3, as DNA: TGTGCCAGCAGCGTGGGGATCCGACAGGGCTATCTTCAGGACGAGCAGTACTTC.

The chain links TRBV11-2 to TRBJ1-3; D not resolved. Deletions cut 3 bases from V and 0 bases from J, with 9 bases between. The CDR3 length is 15 residues. Germline V gene data show CDR1 as SGHAT and CDR2 as FQNNGV. CDR3 nucleotides: TGTGCCAGCAGCTTCGACACGGACTCTGGAAACACCATATATTTT. It codes for CASSFDTDSGNTIYF.

The chain joins TRBV7-2 to TRBJ2-1, with a weak D call TRBD1 (6 bases). V gave up 3 bases and J gave up 15 bases, with 12 bases separating them. The V gene's germline CDR1 is SGHTA and CDR2 FQGNSA. The CDR3 runs 11 residues. The CDR3 DNA reads TGTGCCAGCAGCTTCGACAGGTTTCCGTTCTTC. Its protein is CASSFDRFPFF.

The chain is built from TRBV28 and TRBJ2-1, with D perhaps TRBD2 (6 bases). The CDR3 extends over 15 amino acids. Between the trimmed V and J ends, which lost 6 bases and 1 base, there was a span of 13 bases. The germline gives CDR1 MDHEN, CDR2 SYDVKM. CDR3 region: CASSRVAESYNEQFF. The CDR3 bases are TGTGCCAGCAGCCGCGTAGCGGAATCCTACAATGAGCAGTTCTTC.

The rearrangement links TRBV2 to TRBJ2-7, with a weak D call TRBD2 (5 bases). The CDR3 consists of 14 residues. V was cut by 4 bases and J by 2 bases, with 12 bases left in between. Germline assignment: CDR1 SNHLY and CDR2 FYNNEI. The CDR3 loop reads CASSVGQEAYEQYF. The DNA for the CDR3 is TGTGCCAGCAGTGTCGGCCAGGAGGCCTACGAGCAGTACTTC.

V is TRBV6-4 and J is TRBJ1-6, with a weak D call TRBD1 (6 bases). Germline CDR1 is MRHNA and CDR2 is SNTAGT. The CDR3 sequence is 13 residues long. V was trimmed by 7 bases and J by 12 bases, leaving 16 bases between them. The CDR3 spells CASIRPRDIPLHF. CDR3 nucleotide sequence: TGTGCCAGCATAAGACCCAGGGACATACCCCTCCACTTT.

The chain uses TRBV4-1 and TRBJ2-1, with D possibly TRBD2 on 5 matching bases. The CDR3 is 14 residues long. The ends were cut back, 0 bases at V and 8 bases at J, with 11 bases in the middle. Germline lookup yields CDR1 MGHRA and CDR2 YSYEKL. The CDR3 reads CASSQERGIDEQFF. CDR3 bases: TGCGCCAGCAGCCAAGAACGAGGGATAGATGAGCAGTTCTTC.

The gene calls are TRBV6-1 and TRBJ1-5; D is ambiguous. V lost 8 bases, J lost 7 bases, and 12 bases lay in between. Germline CDR1 is MNHNS and CDR2 is SASEGT. This CDR3 has 12 residues. CDR3 sequence reads: CASGLTRQPQHF. The CDR3, as DNA: TGTGCCAGCGGGCTTACCAGGCAGCCCCAGCATTTT.

The V and J genes are TRBV10-3 and TRBJ1-1, with 12 bases matching TRBD1. V shed 11 bases and J 5 bases; nucleotides not matched to a gene: 6. The V gene's germline CDR1 is ENHRY and CDR2 SYGVKD. CDR3 size: 13 residues. The CDR3 sequence is CAVRDRGQTEAFF. As DNA, the CDR3 is TGTGCCGTCCGGGACAGGGGGCAAACTGAAGCTTTCTTT.

This clone showed up just a few times. The chain is built from TRBV4-1 and TRBJ2-7; D is unclear. The ends were cut back, 3 bases at V and 3 bases at J, with 9 bases in the middle. This CDR3 is built from 13 residues. Germline CDR1 MGHRA, CDR2 YSYEKL. The CDR3 spells CASSHAVNYEQYF. The CDR3, as DNA: TGCGCCAGCAGCCACGCCGTGAACTACGAGCAGTACTTC.

This rearrangement joins TRBV4-1 to TRBJ1-2; 8 nucleotides align to TRBD1. This CDR3 has 15 residues. Germline CDR1 reads MGHRA; CDR2 reads YSYEKL. Trimming removed 0 bases from V and 6 bases from J; junction bases left unmatched: 6. The CDR3 here is CASSQEGRGRDGYTF. In DNA form, the CDR3 reads TGCGCCAGCAGCCAAGAAGGCAGGGGGCGGGATGGCTACACCTTC.

The V call is TRBV6-1, the J call TRBJ2-2; no firm D call. The CDR3 sequence is 13 residues long. Germline V lookup: CDR1 MNHNS, CDR2 SASEGT. Between the trimmed V and J ends, which lost 2 bases and 2 bases, there was a span of 3 bases. CDR3 protein: CASSEFNTGELFF. The CDR3 coding sequence is TGTGCCAGCAGTGAATTTAACACCGGGGAGCTGTTTTTT.

This clone was seen once. The chain is built from TRBV5-5 and TRBJ2-3, with 9 positions matching TRBD2. Germline CDR1 SGHKS, CDR2 YYEKEE (reference sequence). The CDR3 is 16 residues long. V shed 4 bases, J shed 1 base, and the junction held 7 bases outside the gene matches. CDR3 sequence: CASSPRLADRTDTQYF. In nucleotides, the CDR3 is TGTGCCAGCAGCCCGAGACTAGCGGATCGCACAGATACGCAGTATTTT.